This TCR beta chain was retrieved from a study of blood T cell repertoires in COVID-19. Original methodology: From reference gene primer amplification, estimates of nucleated cell counts were derived. Here immunoSEQ multiplex PCR was the method, and the copy in TCRdb shows in-frame clones only, minus some. V, J and clone size were drawn from that table, and D and trimming were deduced from the DNA. The repertoire has roughly 49,000 clones, over 80% of them found once; the top ten carry about 1.4%. CDR3 length: 14 residues. Deletions cut 5 bases from V and 1 base from J, with 11 bases between. Germline CDR1 and CDR2: MRHNA and SNTAGT.

The TCR originated in a man in his fifties with acute or convalescent COVID-19. The sequenced sample was peripheral blood. The chain has TRBV6-4 and TRBJ2-5, with unresolved D. The CDR3 is CASSRSRCQETQYF. The CDR3 coding sequence is TGTGCCAGCAGTAGGTCTAGATGCCAAGAGACCCAGTACTTC.